This T cell receptor (beta chain) was identified in a study of CD8+ T cells in alopecia areata. Study background: Treated patients received oral tofacitinib, 5 to 10 mg twice daily.

RNA extraction and reverse transcription yielded cDNA as sequencing template. The protocol was immunoSEQ multiplex PCR, while the TCRdb copy is restricted to in-frame clones and leaves out a portion. Among under 350,000 clones listed, 58% were seen once. This CDR3 contains 16 residues. V lost 5 bases to trimming and J lost 2 bases; unmatched junction nucleotides: 8. Per the germline V gene, CDR1 is PRHDT and CDR2 is FYEKMQ (reference sequence). Treatment meaning: oral pan-JAK inhibitor, 5-10 mg twice daily. PBMCs served as the source from which CD4+ and CD8+ T cells were sorted. This chain joins TRBV13 and TRBJ2-3; the match to TRBD1 covers 9 bases. This material consisted of CD4+ T cells sorted from blood, taken at week 24, from a patient treated with tofacitinib. This TCR derives from a human donor with alopecia areata. The chain's CDR3 is CASSGGQGTFTDTQYF. CDR3 nucleotide sequence: TGTGCCAGCAGCGGTGGACAGGGGACCTTCACAGATACGCAGTATTTT.